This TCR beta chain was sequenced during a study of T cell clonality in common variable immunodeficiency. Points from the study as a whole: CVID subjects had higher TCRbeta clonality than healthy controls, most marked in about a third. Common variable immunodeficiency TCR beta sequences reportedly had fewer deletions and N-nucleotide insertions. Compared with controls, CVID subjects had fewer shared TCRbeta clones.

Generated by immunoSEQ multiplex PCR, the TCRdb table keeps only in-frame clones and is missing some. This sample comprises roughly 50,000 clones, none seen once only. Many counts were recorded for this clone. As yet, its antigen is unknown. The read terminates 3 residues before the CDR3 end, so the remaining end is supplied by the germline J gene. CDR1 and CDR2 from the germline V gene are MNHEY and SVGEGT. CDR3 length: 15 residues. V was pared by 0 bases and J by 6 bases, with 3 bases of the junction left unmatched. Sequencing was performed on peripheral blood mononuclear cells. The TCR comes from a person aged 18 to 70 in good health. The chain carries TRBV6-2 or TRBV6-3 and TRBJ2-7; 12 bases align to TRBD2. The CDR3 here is CASSYSPSGRVEQYF. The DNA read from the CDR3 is TGTGCCAGCAGTTACTCGCCTAGCGGGAGGGTCGAG.